The 32 T cell receptor beta chains in this list originate from one sample, sequenced in a study of PD-1 blockade in classical Hodgkin lymphoma. Following autologous stem cell transplantation, relapse occurred in every patient, and exposure to brentuximab vedotin varied. TCRdb's table, derived via immunoSEQ multiplex PCR, lists solely in-frame clones and lacks some. The table lists 25,000 to 35,000 clones, 83% of them singletons. The sample was peripheral blood mononuclear cells (PBMCs), taken before the second cycle of nivolumab. The receptors were gathered from a human donor with classical Hodgkin lymphoma.

This clone was recorded once. The rearrangement links TRBV19 to TRBJ2-7; 8 nucleotides line up with TRBD2. The V segment lost 3 bases and the J segment 2 bases; nucleotides outside the gene matches: 9. The CDR3 covers 16 residues. Germline loops: CDR1 LNHDA, CDR2 SQIVND (reference sequence). Here the CDR3 reads CASSIRGLAGTYEQYF. Here the CDR3 DNA reads TGTGCCAGTAGTATTCGGGGGCTAGCGGGTACCTACGAGCAGTACTTC.

This chain links TRBV7-2 with TRBJ2-7; maybe TRBD2 (6 bases). Trimming left V 5 bases short and J 5 bases short, with 13 bases between. The CDR3 runs 13 residues. Per the germline V gene, CDR1 is SGHTA and CDR2 is FQGNSA. DNA for the CDR3: TGTGCCAGCAGCCCATTGACGGGGGACGAGCAGTACTTC. Protein: CASSPLTGDEQYF. The variable domain in full, with the rest retrieved from reference TRBV7-2 and TRBJ2-7, is GAGVSQSPSNKVTEKGKDVELRCDPISGHTALYWYRQSLGQGLEFLIYFQGNSAPDKSGLPSDRFSAERTGGSVSTLTIQRTQQEDSAVYLCASSPLTGDEQYFGPGTRLTVT.

The J gene is TRBJ2-3, the V gene TRBV13, with D perhaps matching TRBD2 (6 bases). V lost 0 bases to trimming and J lost 5 bases, with 18 bases between them. Per the germline V gene, CDR1 is PRHDT and CDR2 is FYEKMQ (reference sequence). This CDR3 has 17 residues. In DNA, the CDR3 is TGTGCCAGCAGCTTAGGCTGGGAGGTGGGAGCGGTAGATACGCAGTATTTT. Its translation is CASSLGWEVGAVDTQYF.

This chain connects TRBV11-3 to TRBJ2-2; unclear D gene. In germline, CDR1 is SGHNT, CDR2 YENEEA. V was trimmed by 1 base and J by 4 bases, leaving 7 bases between them. This CDR3 contains 14 residues. CDR3 residues: CASSLAFPTGELFF. CDR3 coding DNA: TGTGCCAGCAGCTTAGCTTTCCCCACCGGGGAGCTGTTTTTT.

V gene TRBV4-2 combines with J gene TRBJ2-6, with D unclear. CDR1 and CDR2 (germline): LGHNA, YNFKEQ. The V end lost 3 bases, the J end lost 0 bases, and 21 bases lay between the germline ends. The length of the CDR3 is 20 residues. The CDR3 sequence: CASSHHKEPHGISGANVLTF. DNA of the CDR3: TGTGCCAGCAGCCACCACAAAGAGCCCCATGGGATCTCTGGGGCCAACGTCCTGACTTTC.

The rearrangement links TRBV29-1 to TRBJ2-3, with D possibly being TRBD2 (7 bases). This CDR3 spans 14 amino acids. V was clipped by 8 bases and J by 4 bases, with 19 bases between them. Germline CDR1 reads SQVTM; CDR2 reads ANQGSEA. CDR3 residues: CSFSSGGGPDTQYF. DNA of the CDR3: TGCAGCTTCTCGAGTGGGGGGGGCCCAGATACGCAGTATTTT.

This clone was seen a handful of times. The same CDR3 is also encoded by other DNA sequences in this sample. The V and J genes are TRBV5-8 and TRBJ1-4, with TRBD1 matching over 7 bases. CDR1 SGHTS and CDR2 YDEGEE come from the germline V gene. The length of the CDR3 is 14 residues. Unmatched junction bases numbered 7, after V lost 4 bases and J lost 7 bases. This CDR3 reads CASSRRQGGEKLFF. CDR3 DNA: TGTGCCAGCAGCCGTCGACAGGGTGGTGAAAAACTGTTTTTT.

This clone was seen more than once but under ten times. The gene calls are TRBV4-1 and TRBJ1-3; 9 positions agree with TRBD1. The germline CDR1 and CDR2 sequences are MGHRA and YSYEKL. CDR3 length: 21 residues. J gave up 3 bases and V 0 bases, and 18 bases lay outside the gene matches. As DNA, the CDR3 is TGCGCCAGCAGCCAAGACGCCCCCGGGACAGGGCTACAAGATGGTGGAAACACCATATATTTT. Protein sequence: CASSQDAPGTGLQDGGNTIYF.

The chain employs TRBV28 and TRBJ2-5, with a tentative D call TRBD1 (5 bases). CDR3 length: 15 residues. Per the germline V gene, CDR1 is MDHEN and CDR2 is SYDVKM. V lost 0 bases, J lost 2 bases, and 10 bases lay in between. The DNA for the CDR3 is TGTGCCAGCAGTTTATGGAATTCAGGGCAAGAGACCCAGTACTTC. This codes for CASSLWNSGQETQYF.

This clone has just one count. The chain uses TRBV6-6 and TRBJ1-5, with D unresolved. Trimming took off 8 bases at V and 0 bases at J, with 5 bases between the two ends. Germline loops: CDR1 MNHNY, CDR2 SVGAGI (reference sequence). The CDR3 covers 12 residues. The CDR3: CASGYSNQPQHF. The CDR3 DNA follows: TGTGCCAGCGGGTATAGCAATCAGCCCCAGCATTTT.

The J gene is TRBJ1-1, the V gene TRBV7-9; no clear D. Germline loops: CDR1 SEHNR, CDR2 FQNEAQ (reference sequence). Trimming removed 5 bases from V and 1 base from J, with 8 bases in between. This CDR3 spans 13 amino acids. The CDR3 DNA follows: TGTGCCAGCAGCCCGGGCTCGAACACTGAAGCTTTCTTT. It yields the protein CASSPGSNTEAFF.

This rearrangement joins TRBV28 to TRBJ2-7; no clear D gene. With 10 bases removed from V and 6 bases from J, the gap between germline ends came to 13 bases. Per the germline V gene, CDR1 is MDHEN and CDR2 is SYDVKM. The CDR3 covers 11 residues. This CDR3 is CATARRGEQYF. DNA for the CDR3: TGTGCCACCGCCCGGCGCGGCGAGCAGTACTTC.

The chain employs TRBV5-4 and TRBJ1-6; a possible D gene is TRBD1 (6 bases). In germline, CDR1 is SGHNT, CDR2 YYREEE (reference sequence). V lost 5 bases, J lost 7 bases, and 13 bases lay in between. The CDR3 totals 14 residues. The CDR3 sequence is CASSPGQLNSPLHF. DNA for the CDR3: TGTGCCAGCAGTCCAGGACAGCTAAATTCACCCCTCCACTTT.

V and J are TRBV4-3 and TRBJ2-6; D unclear. CDR1 is LGHNA, CDR2 YSLEER, per germline. V was pared by 7 bases and J by 2 bases, with 12 bases between. The CDR3 contains 15 residues. Here the CDR3 DNA reads TGCGCCAGCACCCTCAAGGGAACTGGGGCCAACGTCCTGACTTTC. It encodes CASTLKGTGANVLTF.

This clone was seen more than once but under ten times. The chain couples TRBV16 to TRBJ1-5, with 8 bases that match TRBD1. The CDR3 is 13 residues long. The germline V gene encodes CDR1 KGHSY and CDR2 FQNENV. With V trimmed by 4 bases and J by 6 bases, 2 bases remained unmatched. The CDR3: CASSRQGSQPQHF. The CDR3 nucleotides are TGTGCCAGCAGCCGACAGGGGAGTCAGCCCCAGCATTTT.

The rearrangement joins TRBV11-2 to TRBJ2-1; TRBD1 matches 8 bases. The V gene end was trimmed by 5 bases and the J gene end by 4 bases; junction bases not matched to a gene: 10. Germline assignment: CDR1 SGHAT and CDR2 FQNNGV. This CDR3 is built from 16 residues. The CDR3 nucleotides are TGTGCCAGCAGCCCAAATTCAGGGGGCCCTTACAATGAGCAGTTCTTC. Encoded protein: CASSPNSGGPYNEQFF. Based on the CDR3 plus reference TRBV11-2 and TRBJ2-1, the full variable domain is EAGVAQSPRYKIIEKRQSVAFWCNPISGHATLYWYQQILGQGPKLLIQFQNNGVVDDSQLPKDRFSAERLKGVDSTLKIQPAKLEDSAVYLCASSPNSGGPYNEQFFGPGTRLTVL.

This clone has only a few counts. This chain connects TRBV1 to TRBJ1-3; the DNA was not compared with TRBD1, the D call given in the table. TRBV1 is reported as a pseudogene. The CDR3 consists of 17 residues. DNA for the CDR3: TGCACCAGCAGCCAAGATAACAGACAACTCTCTGGAAACACCATATATTTT. This encodes CTSSQDNRQLSGNTIYF.

The CDR3 sequence is CASSHRREGGQRRNYGYTF. CDR3 DNA: TGCGCCAGCAGCCACAGACGGGAAGGGGGACAGCGCAGGAACTATGGCTACACCTTC. The rearrangement uses TRBV4-1 and TRBJ1-2; TRBD1 agrees at 7 bases. Germline V gene sequence: CDR1 MGHRA, CDR2 YSYEKL. J was trimmed by 2 bases and V by 3 bases; bases with no gene match: 18. This CDR3 region has 19 residues.

The chain is built from TRBV19 and TRBJ1-6; 8 bases line up with TRBD1. Germline CDR1 is LNHDA and CDR2 is SQIVND (reference sequence). V gave up 5 bases and J gave up 5 bases; unmatched junction bases: 2. CDR3 size: 14 residues. The CDR3 reads CASSPGQDNSPLHF. As DNA, the CDR3 is TGTGCCAGTAGTCCGGGACAGGATAATTCACCCCTCCACTTT.

The rearrangement uses TRBV6-5 and TRBJ2-1; 10 bases match TRBD2. The CDR3 is 12 amino acids. With 6 bases clipped from V and 14 bases from J, the junction kept 7 bases outside the gene matches. Per germline, CDR1 MNHEY and CDR2 SVGAGI. The CDR3, as DNA: TGTGCCAGCAGCCAAGCGGGAGGGCCCGAGTTCTTC. Its translation is CASSQAGGPEFF.

The chain recombines TRBV11-2 with TRBJ2-7; 9 bases map to TRBD1. Per the germline V gene, CDR1 is SGHAT and CDR2 is FQNNGV. The junction had 6 bases not matched to a gene; V was cut back by 4 bases and J by 8 bases. The CDR3 loop spans 13 amino acids. The CDR3 region has the DNA TGTGCCAGCAGCTACCAAACAGGGGGCCAGCAGTACTTC. Translating gives CASSYQTGGQQYF.

V gene TRBV7-6 combines with J gene TRBJ1-1; D gene ambiguous. The CDR3 runs 14 residues. Trimming took off 4 bases at V and 0 bases at J, with 9 bases between the two ends. The germline V gene encodes CDR1 SGHVS and CDR2 FNYEAQ. The chain's CDR3 is CASSSRPVNTEAFF. In DNA form, the CDR3 reads TGTGCCAGCAGCTCCCGACCAGTGAACACTGAAGCTTTCTTT.

The chain joins TRBV28 to TRBJ1-4; the D is unclear. The V gene's germline CDR1 is MDHEN and CDR2 SYDVKM. V was trimmed by 2 bases and J by 5 bases, leaving 9 bases between them. The CDR3 sequence is 14 residues long. CDR3 amino acids: CASSLDLGNEKLFF. The CDR3 bases are TGTGCCAGCAGTTTAGACCTGGGGAATGAAAAACTGTTTTTT.

This sequence joins TRBV4-1 and TRBJ1-2; D not certain. The germline V gene has CDR1 MGHRA and CDR2 YSYEKL. The CDR3 spans 14 residues. Trimming removed 4 bases from V and 4 bases from J, with 13 bases in between. CDR3 protein: CASSPRLTPYGYTF. The CDR3 region has the DNA TGCGCCAGCAGCCCCCGGCTGACCCCCTATGGCTACACCTTC.

This chain connects TRBV6-1 to TRBJ1-2, with TRBD1 matching over 7 bases. Looked up from germline, CDR1 is MNHNS and CDR2 is SASEGT. This CDR3 has 14 amino acids. V gave up 4 bases and J gave up 2 bases; unmatched junction bases: 4. Here the CDR3 DNA reads TGTGCCAGCAGTGCAGGACAGGACAACTATGGCTACACCTTC. This encodes CASSAGQDNYGYTF.

The table lists this clone with a few counts. This chain connects TRBV6-4 to TRBJ2-3; maybe TRBD2 (7 bases). CDR1 is MRHNA, CDR2 SNTAGT, per germline. The CDR3 loop spans 15 amino acids. The ends were cut back, 2 bases at V and 0 bases at J, with 9 bases in the middle. In nucleotides, the CDR3 is TGTGCCAGCAGTGACGGGGGGGCTAGCACAGATACGCAGTATTTT. Its translation: CASSDGGASTDTQYF.

V usage is TRBV30 and J usage is TRBJ1-1; maybe TRBD1 (5 bases). This CDR3 is 11 amino acids long. CDR1 and CDR2 (germline): GTSNPN, SVGIG (reference sequence). Trimming shortened V by 3 bases and J by 6 bases, and 8 bases separated the two germline ends. The CDR3 reads CAWSRDAEAFF. The CDR3 DNA reads TGTGCCTGGAGCCGGGACGCTGAAGCTTTCTTT.

This clone was counted once. The chain employs TRBV5-1 and TRBJ1-1, with TRBD1 matching 8 bases. The CDR3 spans 14 residues. The junction had 6 bases not matched to a gene; V was cut back by 4 bases and J by 4 bases. Germline CDR1 is SGHRS and CDR2 is YFSETQ. The CDR3 DNA is TGCGCCAGCAGCACCAGGGGGCAGGGCACTGAAGCTTTCTTT. Translated, it gives CASSTRGQGTEAFF.

This chain links TRBV5-4 with TRBJ2-3; the D gene is possibly TRBD2 (6 bases). The CDR3 runs to 14 residues. In germline, CDR1 is SGHNT, CDR2 YYREEE (reference sequence). V lost 5 bases and J 0 bases, leaving 10 bases between the germline ends. This chain's CDR3 is CASRQAGSTDTQYF. CDR3 DNA: TGTGCCAGCAGACAAGCGGGTAGCACAGATACGCAGTATTTT.

This chain uses TRBV30 with TRBJ1-2; D is ambiguous. This CDR3 region has 14 residues. Germline V gene data show CDR1 as GTSNPN and CDR2 as SVGIG (reference sequence). Trimming stripped 0 bases from V and 8 bases from J, with 16 bases between. The CDR3 reads CAWSVRRQASGYTF. CDR3 in DNA: TGTGCCTGGAGTGTACGTCGGCAGGCATCCGGCTACACCTTC.

V and J are TRBV4-1 and TRBJ1-2; 7 bases fit TRBD1. CDR3 length equals 15 residues. Germline CDR1 reads MGHRA; CDR2 reads YSYEKL. V was pared by 2 bases and J by 8 bases, with 11 bases of the junction left unmatched. CDR3 nucleotide sequence: TGCGCCAGCAGCCAACCGACAGGGAAGGTGAGGGGCTACACCTTC. This gives the protein CASSQPTGKVRGYTF.

The chain uses TRBV28 and TRBJ1-6, with D possibly TRBD1 on 6 matching bases. V was trimmed by 5 bases and J by 9 bases, leaving 23 bases between them. The germline CDR1 and CDR2 sequences are MDHEN and SYDVKM. The CDR3 length is 17 residues. The CDR3 coding sequence is TGTGCCAGCAGTCCCCCGGTATATAGGGGGAGCTCTTCACCCCTCCACTTT. Amino acid sequence: CASSPPVYRGSSSPLHF.